The 31 T cell receptor beta chains given below trace back to one sample, sequenced in a study of T cell responses to AZD1222 COVID-19 vaccine (dated by TCRdb to 2020 to 2022). The library was produced with the immunoSEQ multiplex PCR assay. In TCRdb, the immuneACCESS table is reduced to in-frame sequences with V and J assigned. These tables do not hold every clone; where another copy was compared, an unresolved V gene accounts for under half, and the others remain unexplained. Counted in this sample were roughly 120,000 clones; 91% of them appeared once. In total, the top ten clones hold approximately 3% of the sample. The time point label here, explained by the study, means: baseline before first vaccination. The input for sequencing was peripheral blood, taken on day 0 of AZD1222 vaccination. The receptor set was obtained from an adult in good health.

The chain recombines TRBV5-6 with TRBJ1-2, with 10 bases aligning to TRBD1. The CDR3 sequence is 15 residues long. Germline V gene sequence: CDR1 SGHDT, CDR2 YYEEEE. The V segment lost 4 bases and the J segment 4 bases; nucleotides outside the gene matches: 7. The CDR3 bases are TGTGCCAGCAGCGATACGGGACAGGGGCCCTATGGCTACACCTTC. Its protein product is CASSDTGQGPYGYTF.

The V and J genes are TRBV6-5 and TRBJ2-7, with 8 nucleotides matching TRBD2. The length of the CDR3 is 13 residues. The ends lost 5 bases at V and 5 bases at J; junction bases unmatched: 5. Germline CDR1 and CDR2: MNHEY and SVGAGI. The CDR3 DNA follows: TGTGCCAGCAGTAGCGGGAGTTTCCACGAGCAGTACTTC. Its translation is CASSSGSFHEQYF.

V gene TRBV3-1 (or the pseudogene TRBV3-2) combines with J gene TRBJ1-5; 7 nucleotides line up with TRBD1. CDR1 and CDR2 from the germline V gene are LGHDT and YNNKEL (reference sequence). The CDR3 is 15 amino acids. Trimming removed 5 bases from V and 15 bases from J; junction bases left unmatched: 19. CDR3 DNA: TGTGCCAGCAGCGGGCGGGACAGCAAGGGGGACACGTGGCATTTT. Amino acid sequence: CASSGRDSKGDTWHF.

This clone was seen once. The V and J genes are TRBV15 and TRBJ1-2; D is perhaps TRBD1 (6 bases). The V gene's germline CDR1 is LNHNV and CDR2 YYDKDF (reference sequence). The CDR3 is 14 residues long. V was shortened by 3 bases and J by 10 bases, with 18 bases between the two germline ends. CDR3 coding DNA: TGTGCCACCAGCAGTAGACAGGATCGGCGGCTCTACACCTTC. It encodes CATSSRQDRRLYTF.

In its sample, this clone was seen once. This chain joins TRBV3-1 (or the pseudogene TRBV3-2) and TRBJ1-2; D is possibly TRBD1 (5 bases). Germline V CDR1 and CDR2: LGHDT, YNNKEL (reference sequence). CDR3 length: 14 amino acids. Trimming took off 0 bases at V and 4 bases at J, with 9 bases between the two ends. The CDR3 region is CASSQDPGPYGYTF. DNA for the CDR3: TGTGCCAGCAGCCAAGATCCGGGGCCCTATGGCTACACCTTC.

The genes are TRBV15 and TRBJ1-2; no reliable D call. The germline CDR1 and CDR2 sequences are LNHNV and YYDKDF (reference sequence). This CDR3 is built from 12 residues. Trimming took off 0 bases at V and 7 bases at J, with 6 bases between the two ends. CDR3 nucleotides: TGTGCCACCAGCAGAGAGGTCGGTGGCTACACCTTC. This gives the protein CATSREVGGYTF.

The chain joins TRBV3-1 (or the pseudogene TRBV3-2) to TRBJ1-5; D is unresolved. There are 20 residues in the CDR3. Germline loops: CDR1 LGHDT, CDR2 YNNKEL (reference sequence). V was shortened by 0 bases and J by 0 bases, with 21 bases between the two germline ends. CDR3 region: CASSQDQAGCVRHSNQPQHF. CDR3 bases: TGTGCCAGCAGCCAAGACCAGGCAGGATGCGTCAGGCATAGCAATCAGCCCCAGCATTTT.

This clone came up a few times. The J gene is TRBJ1-2, the V gene TRBV6-5; 8 nucleotides match TRBD1. V dropped 3 bases and J dropped 2; count of bases not matched to a gene: 8. The CDR3 is 16 residues long. Germline CDR1 and CDR2: MNHEY and SVGAGI. CDR3 residues: CASSYGQGAVNYGYTF. The CDR3 nucleotides read TGTGCCAGCAGTTATGGGCAGGGGGCGGTAAACTATGGCTACACCTTC.

The rearrangement links TRBV4-3 to TRBJ2-1; possibly TRBD2 for D (5 bases). V lost 1 base and J 10 bases, leaving 8 bases between the germline ends. CDR1 LGHNA and CDR2 YSLEER come from the germline V gene. The CDR3 loop spans 12 amino acids. CDR3 residues: CASSQVEREQFF. The DNA for the CDR3 is TGCGCCAGCAGCCAAGTCGAGCGGGAGCAGTTCTTC.

CDR3 sequence (DNA): TGTGCCACCAGAGGGGGCCCCTACAATGAGCAGTTCTTC. It is translated as CATRGGPYNEQFF. V is TRBV24-1 and J is TRBJ2-1; 7 bases fit TRBD1. The CDR3 is made up of 13 amino acids. Germline CDR1 is KGHDR and CDR2 is SFDVKD. J lost 2 bases, V lost 7 bases, and 1 base had no gene match.

This chain uses TRBV7-2 with TRBJ2-1, with D possibly being TRBD2 (6 bases). V was clipped by 5 bases and J by 8 bases, with 19 bases between them. Germline V gives CDR1 SGHTA, CDR2 FQGNSA. The CDR3 has 15 amino acids. CDR3 DNA: TGTGCCAGCAGCCTCCTACCGGGACTCAGCTATGAGCAGTTCTTC. Its translation: CASSLLPGLSYEQFF.

This clone was observed once. This chain uses TRBV5-1 with TRBJ1-1; D gene ambiguous. This CDR3 comprises 12 residues. Trimming removed 0 bases at V and 5 bases at J, with 5 bases between. Germline V lookup: CDR1 SGHRS, CDR2 YFSETQ. DNA for the CDR3: TGCGCCAGCAGCTTGGACAGTACTGAAGCTTTCTTT. It encodes CASSLDSTEAFF.

J is TRBJ2-3 and V is TRBV4-3; D possibly corresponds to TRBD2 (5 bases). V was clipped by 1 base and J by 7 bases, with 15 bases between them. The germline V gene has CDR1 LGHNA and CDR2 YSLEER. The CDR3 has 15 amino acids. In nucleotides, the CDR3 is TGCGCCAGCAGCCAAGGGCAGCGGACCCTCAATACGCAGTATTTT. Its translation is CASSQGQRTLNTQYF.

The V call is TRBV6-5, the J call TRBJ1-5; TRBD1 matches 9 bases. Losses at the gene ends were 7 bases for V and 6 bases for J; bases not matched to a gene: 10. The V gene's germline CDR1 is MNHEY and CDR2 SVGAGI. This CDR3 region has 15 residues. As DNA, the CDR3 is TGTGCCAGCACCGAGGGACAGGGCTATAGTCAGCCCCAGCATTTT. Residues: CASTEGQGYSQPQHF.

The V and J genes are TRBV6-5 and TRBJ2-1, with a tentative D call TRBD1 (5 bases). The CDR3 spans 15 residues. V shed 4 bases and J shed 5 bases, with 15 bases lying between them. Germline V gene data show CDR1 as MNHEY and CDR2 as SVGAGI. Written as DNA, the CDR3 is TGTGCCAGCAGTTCCTATGGGATGGGGCACAATGAGCAGTTCTTC. It codes for CASSSYGMGHNEQFF.

This rearrangement joins TRBV6-5 to TRBJ1-5; D is undetermined. Trimming removed 8 bases at V and 0 bases at J, with 8 bases between. There are 13 residues in the CDR3. Per germline, CDR1 MNHEY and CDR2 SVGAGI. CDR3 in amino acids: CASVAYSNQPQHF. CDR3 bases: TGTGCCAGCGTGGCCTATAGCAATCAGCCCCAGCATTTT.

CDR3 nucleotide sequence: TGTGCCAGCAGCCCGATAGCGGGAGTGGGCGAGCAGTACTTC. It yields the protein CASSPIAGVGEQYF. The chain couples TRBV11-2 to TRBJ2-7; 9 nucleotides align to TRBD2. CDR1 is SGHAT, CDR2 FQNNGV, per germline. V gave up 5 bases and J gave up 6 bases; unmatched junction bases: 8. The CDR3 extends over 14 amino acids.

This clone was counted between two and nine times. V is TRBV3-1 (or the pseudogene TRBV3-2) and J is TRBJ1-2; 9 nucleotides match TRBD1. J gave up 4 bases and V 1 base, and 4 bases lay outside the gene matches. This CDR3 is built from 15 residues. Germline CDR1 LGHDT, CDR2 YNNKEL (reference sequence). The CDR3 reads CASSQGTGELYGYTF. CDR3 in DNA: TGTGCCAGCAGCCAAGGGACAGGGGAACTCTATGGCTACACCTTC.

The chain carries TRBV27 and TRBJ2-7; D gene uncertain. The germline V and J ends were trimmed by 6 bases and 0 bases, with 3 bases remaining between them. The CDR3 spans 11 residues. Germline assignment: CDR1 MNHEY and CDR2 SMNVEV (reference sequence). The CDR3: CASRGSYEQYF. Here the CDR3 DNA reads TGTGCCAGCAGAGGCTCCTACGAGCAGTACTTC.

V is TRBV3-1 (or the pseudogene TRBV3-2) and J is TRBJ1-2; possible D gene TRBD1, 5 bases. Trimming removed 0 bases at V and 4 bases at J, with 12 bases between. The CDR3 covers 15 residues. The germline V gene has CDR1 LGHDT and CDR2 YNNKEL (reference sequence). CDR3 region: CASSQEAGRGYGYTF. CDR3 in DNA: TGTGCCAGCAGCCAAGAAGCGGGGCGGGGCTATGGCTACACCTTC.

This clone was seen a single time. The chain carries TRBV6-5 and TRBJ1-2; D is uncertain. Trimming removed 6 bases from V and 4 bases from J, with 6 bases in between. The V gene's germline CDR1 is MNHEY and CDR2 SVGAGI. This CDR3 is 11 amino acids long. The CDR3, as DNA: TGTGCCAGCAGCTCGTTCTATGGCTACACCTTC. Amino acids: CASSSFYGYTF.

The chain links TRBV18 to TRBJ2-1; D not certain. CDR3 length: 19 amino acids. Germline CDR1 and CDR2: KGHSH and LQKENI. V lost 4 bases to trimming and J lost 4 bases, with 26 bases between them. In nucleotides, the CDR3 is TGTGCCAGCTCACTATCCTCAGGTGGCCCTCACACGTTATACAATGAGCAGTTCTTC. Translating it yields CASSLSSGGPHTLYNEQFF.

This clone was observed a single time. The chain combines TRBV5-5 with TRBJ2-5, with D hard to call. Germline V CDR1 and CDR2: SGHKS, YYEKEE (reference sequence). Trimming removed 2 bases from V and 0 bases from J, with 5 bases in between. This CDR3 is 13 amino acids long. CDR3 DNA: TGTGCCAGCAGCTTATCGTACCAAGAGACCCAGTACTTC. This gives the protein CASSLSYQETQYF.

V gene TRBV6-1 combines with J gene TRBJ2-7; TRBD1 might be the D (5 bases). The germline gives CDR1 MNHNS, CDR2 SASEGT. With 0 bases removed from V and 6 bases from J, the gap between germline ends came to 12 bases. This CDR3 spans 14 amino acids. The CDR3 here is CASSEAIRVGEQYF. The CDR3 DNA sequence: TGTGCCAGCAGTGAAGCGATCAGGGTGGGCGAGCAGTACTTC.

A note on this clone: This specimen includes other DNA sequences encoding the same CDR3. This chain connects TRBV12-3 or TRBV12-4 to TRBJ1-3; D is unresolved. The CDR3 runs 13 residues. V was shortened by 1 base and J by 2 bases, with 3 bases between the two germline ends. The CDR3 sequence is CASSLGPGNTIYF. DNA for the CDR3: TGTGCCAGCAGTTTAGGTCCTGGAAACACCATATATTTT.

The rearrangement joins TRBV28 to TRBJ1-1; D possibly corresponds to TRBD1 (5 bases). The CDR3 sequence is 11 residues long. V was pared by 6 bases and J by 7 bases, with 9 bases between. CDR1 MDHEN and CDR2 SYDVKM come from the germline V gene. This chain's CDR3 is CASSVGREAFF. Here the CDR3 DNA reads TGTGCCAGCAGCGTGGGGCGTGAAGCTTTCTTT.

This rearrangement joins TRBV9 to TRBJ2-3; D may be TRBD1 or TRBD2 (5 bases each). The V gene lost 4 bases and the J gene lost 4 bases, with 16 bases spanning the gap. The CDR3 spans 15 residues. The germline V gene has CDR1 SGDLS and CDR2 YYNGEE. This CDR3 reads CASSSWGRVADTQYF. CDR3 nucleotide sequence: TGTGCCAGCAGCTCCTGGGGGAGAGTAGCAGATACGCAGTATTTT.

The chain carries TRBV6-5 and TRBJ2-5; D call uncertain. Per germline, CDR1 MNHEY and CDR2 SVGAGI. The CDR3 length is 14 residues. Deletions cut 0 bases from V and 5 bases from J, with 10 bases between. The chain's CDR3 is CASSYSGLSETQYF. CDR3 nucleotides: TGTGCCAGCAGTTACTCGGGTCTATCGGAGACCCAGTACTTC.

This clone was observed once. The rearrangement joins TRBV5-1 to TRBJ2-2, with D possibly matching TRBD2 (5 bases). CDR1 SGHRS and CDR2 YFSETQ come from the germline V gene. The CDR3 is 15 residues long. V was clipped by 0 bases and J by 2 bases, with 8 bases between them. The CDR3: CASSLERRNTGELFF. CDR3 bases: TGCGCCAGCAGCTTGGAGCGGAGAAACACCGGGGAGCTGTTTTTT.

This clone was counted a few times. The chain joins TRBV7-2 to TRBJ1-2, with D possibly TRBD1 on 6 matching bases. Germline CDR1 is SGHTA and CDR2 is FQGNSA. With 9 bases removed from V and 1 base from J, the gap between germline ends came to 18 bases. The CDR3 extends over 15 amino acids. CDR3 DNA sequence: TGTGCCAGTTCGGAACAGGGTGTCCTTAACTATGGCTACACCTTC. The encoded protein is CASSEQGVLNYGYTF.

V gene TRBV14 combines with J gene TRBJ2-7, with D unresolved. Germline V lookup: CDR1 SGHDN, CDR2 FVKESK. CDR3 length: 14 amino acids. The germline V and J ends were trimmed by 2 bases and 0 bases, with 8 bases remaining between them. In DNA, the CDR3 is TGTGCCAGCAGCCAACTAGAGAGCTCCTACGAGCAGTACTTC. Translating gives CASSQLESSYEQYF.